Following are 10 T cell receptor beta chains from one sample sequenced in a study of T cells in Graves' hyperthyroidism and ophthalmopathy. RNA transcripts gave rise to amplified TCR beta CDR3 regions. First-round RT-PCR with HTBI primers amplified the TCR CDR3 region. TCRdb ran MiXCR on the multiplex PCR reads and lists one entry per CDR3 protein. The table has around 350,000 distinct CDR3 sequences, about 18% seen once. Sequencing input: blood. The receptors derive from a woman aged 25 to 39 with Graves' hyperthyroidism that later progressed to Graves' ophthalmopathy.

This clonotype has ten or more counts. The rearrangement links TRBV10-3 to TRBJ2-5, with D hard to call. Trimming removed 10 bases at V and 2 bases at J, with 14 bases between. The CDR3 runs to 13 residues. Germline V gene sequence: CDR1 ENHRY, CDR2 SYGVKD. The CDR3 sequence is CATLSDGQETQYF. Here the CDR3 DNA reads TGTGCCACCCTAAGCGACGGACAAGAGACCCAGTACTTC.

This clonotype occurred many times. The chain employs TRBV6-2 or TRBV6-3 and TRBJ2-5, with a possible D match to TRBD1 (5 bases). V was clipped by 10 bases and J by 7 bases, with 19 bases between them. CDR3 size: 13 residues. CDR1 is MNHEY, CDR2 SVGEGT, per germline. The CDR3 nucleotides are TGTGCCACCCAGAAAGGACACCCTGGGACCCAGTACTTC. Translation: CATQKGHPGTQYF.

This clonotype appeared many times. The chain joins TRBV2 to TRBJ1-1; 8 positions agree with TRBD1. Germline V gene sequence: CDR1 SNHLY, CDR2 FYNNEI. V shed 4 bases, J shed 4 bases, and the junction held 2 bases outside the gene matches. CDR3 length: 13 residues. In DNA form, the CDR3 reads TGTGCCAGCAGTGCCAGGGGGCTCACTGAAGCTTTCTTT. Its protein product is CASSARGLTEAFF.

This clonotype was picked up many times. The rearrangement uses TRBV20-1 and TRBJ2-5; 14 bases are shared with TRBD2. Germline lookup yields CDR1 DFQATT and CDR2 SNEGSKA (reference sequence). Trimming at V came to 4 bases and at J to 4 bases, leaving 5 bases not matched to a gene. This CDR3 comprises 15 residues. The CDR3 nucleotides read TGCAGTGCTACGGGACTAGCGGGAGTTTCAGAGACCCAGTACTTC. Protein sequence: CSATGLAGVSETQYF.

The CDR3 DNA reads TGTGCCAGCAGCTTAGCGTTGGACAGCACAAATCAGCCCCAGCATTTT. Translated, it gives CASSLALDSTNQPQHF. The rearrangement uses TRBV7-8 and TRBJ1-5; a weak D match, TRBD1 (6 bases). Trimming pared 0 bases from V and 4 bases from J, leaving 13 bases between. Per germline, CDR1 SGHVS and CDR2 FQNEAQ. This CDR3 has 16 residues.

This clonotype appeared a few times. V is TRBV28 and J is TRBJ1-5; D not certain. The germline V and J ends were trimmed by 6 bases and 2 bases, with 14 bases remaining between them. CDR1 and CDR2 from the germline V gene are MDHEN and SYDVKM. The CDR3 consists of 15 residues. CDR3 protein: CASRSGVSGNQPQHF. The CDR3 DNA sequence: TGTGCCAGCAGATCAGGAGTTTCGGGCAATCAGCCCCAGCATTTT.

The table lists this clonotype with a few counts. The rearrangement links TRBV15 to TRBJ2-7, with no clear D. V lost 0 bases and J 6 bases, leaving 15 bases between the germline ends. CDR3 length: 15 residues. The germline V gene encodes CDR1 LNHNV and CDR2 YYDKDF (reference sequence). The CDR3 coding sequence is TGTGCCACCAGCAGAGATCGTCCTTTGGTGGGCGAGCAGTACTTC. As protein: CATSRDRPLVGEQYF.

This chain uses TRBV4-1 with TRBJ2-5, with 13 bases fitting TRBD2. The CDR3 has 16 residues. Germline CDR1 and CDR2: MGHRA and YSYEKL. Trimming took 5 bases from V and 5 from J; bases not matched to a gene: 8. As DNA, the CDR3 is TGCGCCAGCAGCAAAACTAGCGGGGGGGCCGCCGAGACCCAGTACTTC. This gives the protein CASSKTSGGAAETQYF.

This clonotype was counted at least ten times. The chain is built from TRBV20-1 and TRBJ1-1; D uncertain. CDR1 is DFQATT and CDR2 is SNEGSKA in the germline V gene (reference sequence). Trimming took 3 bases from V and 2 from J, leaving 10 bases between them. CDR3 length equals 13 residues. CDR3 region: CSASLSLNTEAFF. In nucleotides, the CDR3 is TGCAGTGCTAGTTTAAGTTTAAACACTGAAGCTTTCTTT.

Many counts were recorded for this clonotype. J is TRBJ1-1 and V is TRBV20-1; unclear D gene. Deletions cut 0 bases from V and 7 bases from J, with 15 bases between. The CDR3 spans 14 residues. Germline assignment: CDR1 DFQATT and CDR2 SNEGSKA (reference sequence). CDR3 in amino acids: CSARDPSAWREAFF. In DNA form, the CDR3 reads TGCAGTGCTAGAGACCCCTCGGCTTGGCGTGAAGCTTTCTTT.